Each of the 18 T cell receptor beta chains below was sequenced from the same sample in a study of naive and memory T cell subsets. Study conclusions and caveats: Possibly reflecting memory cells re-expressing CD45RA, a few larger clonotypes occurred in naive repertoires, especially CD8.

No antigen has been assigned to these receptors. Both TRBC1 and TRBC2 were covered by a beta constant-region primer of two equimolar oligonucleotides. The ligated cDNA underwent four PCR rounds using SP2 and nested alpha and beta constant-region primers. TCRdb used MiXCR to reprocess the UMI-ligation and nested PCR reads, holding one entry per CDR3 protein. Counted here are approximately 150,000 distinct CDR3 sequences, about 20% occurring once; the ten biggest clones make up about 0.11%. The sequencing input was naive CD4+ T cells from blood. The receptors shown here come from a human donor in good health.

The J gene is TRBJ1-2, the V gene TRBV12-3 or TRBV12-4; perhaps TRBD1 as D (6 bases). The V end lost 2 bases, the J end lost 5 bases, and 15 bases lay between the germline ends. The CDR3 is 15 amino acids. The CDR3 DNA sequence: TGTGCCAGCAGTTTATCAGACACGGGGGCATATGGCTACACCTTC. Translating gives CASSLSDTGAYGYTF.

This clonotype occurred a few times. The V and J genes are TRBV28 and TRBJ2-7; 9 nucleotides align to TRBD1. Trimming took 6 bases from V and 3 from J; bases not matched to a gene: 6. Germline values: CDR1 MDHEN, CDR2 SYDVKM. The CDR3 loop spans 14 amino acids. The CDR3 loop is CASRRDRGNYEQYF. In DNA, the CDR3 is TGTGCCAGCAGACGCGACAGGGGGAACTACGAGCAGTACTTC.

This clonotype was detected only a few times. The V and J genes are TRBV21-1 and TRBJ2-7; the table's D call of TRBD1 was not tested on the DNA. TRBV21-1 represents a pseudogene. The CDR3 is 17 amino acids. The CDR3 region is CASSKGLQGANTYEQYF. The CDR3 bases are TGTGCCAGCAGCAAAGGCTTACAGGGGGCAAATACCTACGAGCAGTACTTC.

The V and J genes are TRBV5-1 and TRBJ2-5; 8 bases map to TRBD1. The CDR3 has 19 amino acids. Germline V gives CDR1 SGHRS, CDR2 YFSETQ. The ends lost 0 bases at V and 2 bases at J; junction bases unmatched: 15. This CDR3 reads CASSLGVGLTGALQETQYF. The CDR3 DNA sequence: TGCGCCAGCAGCTTGGGCGTTGGGTTGACAGGGGCCCTTCAAGAGACCCAGTACTTC. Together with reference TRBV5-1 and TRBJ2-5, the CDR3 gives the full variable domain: KAGVTQTPRYLIKTRGQQVTLSCSPISGHRSVSWYQQTPGQGLQFLFEYFSETQRNKGNFPGRFSGRQFSNSRSEMNVSTLELGDSALYLCASSLGVGLTGALQETQYFGPGTRLLVL.

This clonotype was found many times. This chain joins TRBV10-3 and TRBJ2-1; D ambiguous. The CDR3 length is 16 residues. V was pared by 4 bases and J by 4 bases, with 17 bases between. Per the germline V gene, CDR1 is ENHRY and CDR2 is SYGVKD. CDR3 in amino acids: CAISGTARDPYNEQFF. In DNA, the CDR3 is TGTGCCATCAGTGGGACCGCGAGAGACCCATACAATGAGCAGTTCTTC.

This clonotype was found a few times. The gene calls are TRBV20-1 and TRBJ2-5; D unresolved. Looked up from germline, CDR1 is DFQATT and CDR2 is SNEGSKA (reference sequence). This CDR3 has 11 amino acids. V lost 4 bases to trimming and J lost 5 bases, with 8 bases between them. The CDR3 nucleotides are TGCAGTGCTACGTTGGAGGAGACCCAGTACTTC. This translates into CSATLEETQYF.

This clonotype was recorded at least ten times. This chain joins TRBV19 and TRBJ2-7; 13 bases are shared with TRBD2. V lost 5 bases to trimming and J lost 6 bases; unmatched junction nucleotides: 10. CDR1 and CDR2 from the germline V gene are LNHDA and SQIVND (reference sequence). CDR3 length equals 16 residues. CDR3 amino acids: CASSPRTSGSRREQYF. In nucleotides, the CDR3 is TGTGCCAGTAGTCCTAGGACTAGCGGGAGTCGTCGCGAGCAGTACTTC.

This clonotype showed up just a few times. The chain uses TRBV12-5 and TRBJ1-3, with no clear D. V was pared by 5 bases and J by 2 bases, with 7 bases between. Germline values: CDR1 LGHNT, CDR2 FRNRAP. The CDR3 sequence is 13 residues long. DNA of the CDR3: TGTGCTAGTGGTAACAACCCTGGAAACACCATATATTTT. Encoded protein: CASGNNPGNTIYF.

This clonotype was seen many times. CDR3 amino acids: CSVYTAAGKQYF. CDR3 coding DNA: TGCAGCGTTTACACGGCCGCCGGAAAGCAGTACTTC. The gene calls are TRBV29-1 and TRBJ2-7; D uncertain. V lost 5 bases to trimming and J lost 8 bases, with 16 bases between them. The CDR3 extends over 12 amino acids. Germline CDR1 and CDR2: SQVTM and ANQGSEA.

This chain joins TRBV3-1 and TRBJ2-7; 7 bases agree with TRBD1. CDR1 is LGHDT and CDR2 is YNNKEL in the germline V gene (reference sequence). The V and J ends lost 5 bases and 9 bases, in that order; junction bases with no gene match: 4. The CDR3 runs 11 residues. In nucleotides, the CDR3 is TGTGCCAGCAGCAGACAGGGTTCGCAGTACTTC. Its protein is CASSRQGSQYF.

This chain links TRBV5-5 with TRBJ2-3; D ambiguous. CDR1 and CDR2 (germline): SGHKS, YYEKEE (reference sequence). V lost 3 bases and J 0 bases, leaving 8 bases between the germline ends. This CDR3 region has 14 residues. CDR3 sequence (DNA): TGTGCCAGCAGCTGGCCAGCTAGCACAGATACGCAGTATTTT. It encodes CASSWPASTDTQYF.

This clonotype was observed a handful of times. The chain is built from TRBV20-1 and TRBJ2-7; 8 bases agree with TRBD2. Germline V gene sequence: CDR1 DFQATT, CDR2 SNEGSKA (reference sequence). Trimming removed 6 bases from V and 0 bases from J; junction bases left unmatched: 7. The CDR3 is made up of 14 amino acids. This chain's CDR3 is CSANGGGGSYEQYF. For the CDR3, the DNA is TGCAGTGCCAACGGGGGGGGCGGCTCCTACGAGCAGTACTTC.

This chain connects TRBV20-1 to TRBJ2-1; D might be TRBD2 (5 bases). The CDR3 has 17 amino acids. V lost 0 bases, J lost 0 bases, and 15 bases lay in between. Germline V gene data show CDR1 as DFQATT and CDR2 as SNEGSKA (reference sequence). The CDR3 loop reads CSARDPRPGSSYNEQFF. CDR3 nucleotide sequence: TGCAGTGCTAGAGATCCCAGGCCGGGAAGCTCCTACAATGAGCAGTTCTTC.

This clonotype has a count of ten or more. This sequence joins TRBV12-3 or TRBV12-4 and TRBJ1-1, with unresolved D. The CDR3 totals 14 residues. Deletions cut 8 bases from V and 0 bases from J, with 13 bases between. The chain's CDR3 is CASLGRRMNTEAFF. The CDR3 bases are TGTGCCAGCTTGGGGAGACGAATGAACACTGAAGCTTTCTTT.

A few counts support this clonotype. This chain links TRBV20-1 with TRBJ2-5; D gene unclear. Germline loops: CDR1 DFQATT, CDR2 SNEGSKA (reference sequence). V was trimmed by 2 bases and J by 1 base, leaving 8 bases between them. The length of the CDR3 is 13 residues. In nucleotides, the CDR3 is TGCAGTGCTAGATACCTGGTCCAAGAGACCCAGTACTTC. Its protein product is CSARYLVQETQYF.

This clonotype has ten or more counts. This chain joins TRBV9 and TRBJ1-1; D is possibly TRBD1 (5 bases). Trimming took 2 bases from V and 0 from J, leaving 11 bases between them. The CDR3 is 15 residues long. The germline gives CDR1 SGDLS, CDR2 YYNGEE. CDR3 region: CASSVEGLMNTEAFF. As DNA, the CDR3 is TGTGCCAGCAGCGTGGAGGGACTTATGAACACTGAAGCTTTCTTT.

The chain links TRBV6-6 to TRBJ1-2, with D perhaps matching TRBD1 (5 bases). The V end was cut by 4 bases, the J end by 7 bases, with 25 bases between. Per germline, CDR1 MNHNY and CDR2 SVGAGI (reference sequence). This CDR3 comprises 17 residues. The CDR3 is CASSWAGESGRVAGYTF. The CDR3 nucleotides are TGTGCCAGCAGTTGGGCTGGAGAGTCGGGCAGGGTAGCTGGCTACACCTTC.

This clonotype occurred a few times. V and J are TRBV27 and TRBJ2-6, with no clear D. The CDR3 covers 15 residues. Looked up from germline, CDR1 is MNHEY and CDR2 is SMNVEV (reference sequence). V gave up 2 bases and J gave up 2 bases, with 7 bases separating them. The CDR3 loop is CASSLTVAGANVLTF. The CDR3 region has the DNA TGTGCCAGCAGTTTAACAGTTGCTGGGGCCAACGTCCTGACTTTC.